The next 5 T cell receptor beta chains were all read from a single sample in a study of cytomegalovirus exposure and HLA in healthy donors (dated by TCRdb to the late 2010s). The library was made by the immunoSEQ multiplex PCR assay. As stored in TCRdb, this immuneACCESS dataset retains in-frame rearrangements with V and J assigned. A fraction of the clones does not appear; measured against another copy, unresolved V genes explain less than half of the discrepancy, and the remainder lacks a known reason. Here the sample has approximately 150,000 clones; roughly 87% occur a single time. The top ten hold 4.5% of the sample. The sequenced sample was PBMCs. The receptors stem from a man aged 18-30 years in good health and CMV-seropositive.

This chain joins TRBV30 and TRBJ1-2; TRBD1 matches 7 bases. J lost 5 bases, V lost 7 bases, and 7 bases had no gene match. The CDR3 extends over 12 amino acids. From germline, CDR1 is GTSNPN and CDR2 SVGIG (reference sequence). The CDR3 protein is CASKQGLYGYTF. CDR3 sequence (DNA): TGTGCCTCTAAACAGGGGTTGTATGGCTACACCTTC.

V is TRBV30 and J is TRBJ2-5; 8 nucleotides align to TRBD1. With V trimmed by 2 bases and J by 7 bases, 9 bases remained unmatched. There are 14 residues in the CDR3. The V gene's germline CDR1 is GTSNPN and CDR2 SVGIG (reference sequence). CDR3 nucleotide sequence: TGTGCCTGGAGTCCCGAGTACGGACAGGGGACCCAGTACTTC. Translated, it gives CAWSPEYGQGTQYF.

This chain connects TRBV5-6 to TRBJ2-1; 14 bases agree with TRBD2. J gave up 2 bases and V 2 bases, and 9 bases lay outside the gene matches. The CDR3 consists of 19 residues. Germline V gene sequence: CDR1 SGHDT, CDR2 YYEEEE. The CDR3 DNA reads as TGTGCCAGCAGCTTCCCGGGACTAGCGGGGGAGAGGACCTACAATGAGCAGTTCTTC. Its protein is CASSFPGLAGERTYNEQFF.

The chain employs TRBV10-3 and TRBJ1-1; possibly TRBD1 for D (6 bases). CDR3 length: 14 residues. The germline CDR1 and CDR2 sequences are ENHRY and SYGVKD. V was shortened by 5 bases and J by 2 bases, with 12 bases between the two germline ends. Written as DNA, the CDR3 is TGTGCCATCAGTTCCTTGGACAGTAACACTGAAGCTTTCTTT. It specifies CAISSLDSNTEAFF.

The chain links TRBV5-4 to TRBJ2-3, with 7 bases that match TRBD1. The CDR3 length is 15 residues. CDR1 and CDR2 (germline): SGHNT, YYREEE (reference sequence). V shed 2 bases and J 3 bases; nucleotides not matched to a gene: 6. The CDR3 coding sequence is TGTGCCAGCAGCTTCGAGACAGGGTCAACAGATACGCAGTATTTT. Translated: CASSFETGSTDTQYF.